Listed below are T cell receptor beta chains from one sample, sequenced in a study of T cell repertoires in cytomegalovirus infection. The antigens of these receptors remain unknown. Each CDR3 protein is one row after TCRdb ran MiXCR on the reads. Among 200,000 or so distinct CDR3 sequences, around 35% were seen once, and the ten largest hold approximately 60%. This material consisted of CD8+ T cells from cultured PBMCs, taken from culture after CMV antigen stimulation. The receptor source for this set is a human donor in good health (CMV status not recorded). Some clones in this sample may be carry-over from other donors' samples. Each CDR3 is given with its conserved first and last residue. Each record gives: clone size, D gene, CDR3 length, J gene, V gene, CDR3 protein, CDR3 DNA. A D gene is named only where the DNA matches it firmly. For some rows the clone size is stated as once, few or many, or as a class when expanded; others skip it.

clone size: few
D gene: -
CDR3 length: 15
J gene: TRBJ1-1
V gene: TRBV6-1
CDR3 protein: CASSDGGRPNTEAFF
CDR3 DNA: TGTGCCAGCAGTGATGGGGGACGGCCGAACACTGAAGCTTTCTTT

clone size: many
D gene: -
CDR3 length: 16
J gene: TRBJ2-1
V gene: TRBV7-9
CDR3 protein: CASSLAVAGLVNEQFF
CDR3 DNA: TGTGCCAGCAGCTTAGCGGTGGCAGGACTTGTCAATGAGCAGTTCTTC

clone size: -
D gene: TRBD1
CDR3 length: 16
J gene: TRBJ1-1
V gene: TRBV11-2
CDR3 protein: CASSSLAHQGATEAFF
CDR3 DNA: TGTGCCAGCAGCTCCTTGGCACATCAGGGGGCGACTGAAGCTTTCTTT

clone size: -
D gene: -
CDR3 length: 15
J gene: TRBJ2-7
V gene: TRBV28
CDR3 protein: CASTTDMHGSYEQYF
CDR3 DNA: TGTGCCAGCACCACAGACATGCACGGCTCCTACGAGCAGTACTTC

clone size: once
D gene: TRBD1
CDR3 length: 17
J gene: TRBJ1-6
V gene: TRBV7-2
CDR3 protein: CASSLLPRDRGNSPLHF
CDR3 DNA: TGTGCCAGCAGCTTGCTTCCTAGGGACAGGGGAAATTCACCCCTCCACTTT

clone size: -
D gene: TRBD2
CDR3 length: 15
J gene: TRBJ2-1
V gene: TRBV7-9
CDR3 protein: CASSYQLTSGSEQFF
CDR3 DNA: TGTGCCAGCAGCTACCAACTGACTAGCGGGAGTGAGCAGTTCTTC

clone size: -
D gene: TRBD1
CDR3 length: 16
J gene: TRBJ1-2
V gene: TRBV7-9
CDR3 protein: CASRGQAAAVNYGYTF
CDR3 DNA: TGTGCCAGCAGGGGACAGGCCGCGGCTGTTAACTATGGCTACACCTTC

clone size: few
D gene: -
CDR3 length: 15
J gene: TRBJ2-7
V gene: TRBV18
CDR3 protein: CASSPLNQGTAEQYF
CDR3 DNA: TGTGCCAGCTCACCCCTCAACCAGGGAACGGCCGAGCAGTACTTC

clone size: -
D gene: TRBD2
CDR3 length: 15
J gene: TRBJ2-7
V gene: TRBV28
CDR3 protein: CASRPREAGGSEQYF
CDR3 DNA: TGTGCCAGCAGGCCCCGGGAGGCGGGAGGGAGTGAGCAGTACTTC

clone size: -
D gene: -
CDR3 length: 15
J gene: TRBJ1-1
V gene: TRBV12-5
CDR3 protein: CASGLVLGPNTEAFF
CDR3 DNA: TGTGCTAGTGGTTTGGTTCTCGGTCCGAACACTGAAGCTTTCTTT

clone size: -
D gene: TRBD2
CDR3 length: 17
J gene: TRBJ2-1
V gene: TRBV30
CDR3 protein: CACLLAGGVWTYNEQFF
CDR3 DNA: TGTGCCTGCCTACTAGCGGGAGGGGTATGGACCTACAATGAGCAGTTCTTC

clone size: few
D gene: TRBD2
CDR3 length: 16
J gene: TRBJ2-1
V gene: TRBV7-9
CDR3 protein: CASSLGAGLSYNEQFF
CDR3 DNA: TGTGCCAGCAGCTTAGGAGCGGGACTAAGTTACAATGAGCAGTTCTTC

clone size: once
D gene: -
CDR3 length: 13
J gene: TRBJ1-2
V gene: TRBV19
CDR3 protein: CASSIGASYGYTF
CDR3 DNA: TGTGCCAGTAGTATAGGAGCGTCCTATGGCTACACCTTC

clone size: once
D gene: -
CDR3 length: 14
J gene: TRBJ2-2
V gene: TRBV28
CDR3 protein: CASSPSSHTGELFF
CDR3 DNA: TGTGCCAGCAGCCCTTCGAGCCATACCGGGGAGCTGTTTTTT

clone size: few
D gene: -
CDR3 length: 14
J gene: TRBJ1-5
V gene: TRBV7-2
CDR3 protein: CASSLPGRNQPQHF
CDR3 DNA: TGTGCCAGCAGCTTACCAGGCCGCAATCAGCCCCAGCATTTT